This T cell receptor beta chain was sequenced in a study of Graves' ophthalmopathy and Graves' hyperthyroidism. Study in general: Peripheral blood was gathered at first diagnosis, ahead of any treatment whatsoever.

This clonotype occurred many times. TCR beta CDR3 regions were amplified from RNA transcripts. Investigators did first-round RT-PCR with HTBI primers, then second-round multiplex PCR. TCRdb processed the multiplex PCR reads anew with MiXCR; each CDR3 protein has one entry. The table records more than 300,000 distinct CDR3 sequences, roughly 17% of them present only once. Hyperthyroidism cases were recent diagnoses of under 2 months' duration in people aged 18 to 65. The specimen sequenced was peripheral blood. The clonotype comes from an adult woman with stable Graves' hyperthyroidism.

The CDR3 reads CSARDPRANTGELFF. The DNA of the CDR3 is TGCAGTGCTAGAGATCCTAGAGCGAACACCGGGGAGCTGTTTTTT. This chain uses TRBV20-1 with TRBJ2-2; no firm D call. The V end lost 0 bases, the J end lost 0 bases, and 8 bases lay between the germline ends. Germline CDR1 reads DFQATT; CDR2 reads SNEGSKA (reference sequence). This CDR3 has 15 residues.